The clone carrying this T cell receptor beta chain was seen a handful of times. Antigen: not known. This CDR3 is also generated by other DNA sequences in the sample. This sample is part of a study of shared clonotypes between healthy human individuals. Study-wide points: All-four-donor shared clonotypes had higher generation probabilities than non-shared clonotypes did.

TCRdb's table, derived via immunoSEQ multiplex PCR, lists solely in-frame clones and lacks some. The repertoire holds about 1 million clones, with around 75% as singletons. CDR3 length: 13 amino acids. The germline CDR1 and CDR2 sequences are SGHKS and YYEKEE (reference sequence). Trimming shortened V by 0 bases and J by 4 bases, and 2 bases separated the two germline ends. In the CD4+ fraction, cells were divided into CD45RA+ naive and CD45RA-negative memory subsets. The material sequenced was memory CD4+ T cells sorted from blood. Subset: CD45RA-negative fraction. This TCR was sampled from a man aged 18 to 30 in good health. V is TRBV5-5 and J is TRBJ2-6; D remains ambiguous. CDR3 nucleotide sequence: TGTGCCAGCAGCTTGGTGGGGGCCAACGTCCTGACTTTC. It is translated as CASSLVGANVLTF.